This T cell receptor beta chain was obtained from a study of cytomegalovirus exposure and HLA in healthy donors. This PCR relied on a set of 60 Vbeta primers and 13 Jbeta primers. Per the study methods: The count from a later analysis was some 76 million unique TCR beta chains, around 10 million of them shared. Assay used: immunoSEQ multiplex PCR; TCRdb lists only in-frame clones, some missing. D and trimming come from the DNA, and the V and J calls and clone size come from that table. The sample lists 100,000 to 150,000 clones, around 82% occurring once. Germline loops: CDR1 MDHEN, CDR2 SYDVKM. V dropped 6 bases and J dropped 2 bases, with 8 bases sitting between them. The CDR3 is 12 residues long. Turning to this clone: Its target is not known.

Regarding the study as a whole: Sequencing likely caused a cluster of highly shared sequence variants. Highest at DRB1 and lowest at HLA-C, TCR association rates differed among HLA loci in a later analysis. It was assumed in the presence/absence analyses that sequencing depth was roughly uniform across donors.

The sequenced sample consisted of PBMCs. V gene TRBV28 combines with J gene TRBJ2-7, with D tentatively TRBD2 (6 bases). This sequence was found in a middle-aged woman in good health and CMV-seropositive. The CDR3 bases are TGTGCCAGCAGGGGACTCGCCTACGAGCAGTACTTC. Amino acid sequence: CASRGLAYEQYF.